One sample yielded the 3 T cell receptor beta chains listed below, sequenced in a study of T cell repertoires in cytomegalovirus infection. TCRdb re-called the reads through MiXCR, storing one row per CDR3 protein. The repertoire includes about 310,000 distinct CDR3 sequences, 17% of them detected once, and around 12% sits in the top ten. Sequenced: PBMCs. These receptor sequences come from a human donor in good health (CMV status not recorded). Some clones in this sample may be carry-over from other donors' samples.

The gene calls are TRBV13 and TRBJ2-7; 7 bases agree with TRBD1. Germline-derived CDR1 and CDR2 are PRHDT and FYEKMQ (reference sequence). The CDR3 spans 14 residues. V lost 8 bases to trimming and J lost 5 bases; unmatched junction nucleotides: 12. CDR3 in amino acids: CASALRGGKDEQYF. CDR3 nucleotide sequence: TGTGCCAGCGCCCTGAGAGGGGGCAAGGACGAGCAGTACTTC.

This clonotype was recorded many times. The V and J genes are TRBV2 and TRBJ1-5, with TRBD1 matching 9 bases. The CDR3 is made up of 16 amino acids. The trim removed 5 bases at V and 4 bases at J, leaving 9 bases unmatched. Germline CDR1 SNHLY, CDR2 FYNNEI. The CDR3 nucleotides are TGTGCCAGCAGTAATCCCGGGACAGGGCCTAATCAGCCCCAGCATTTT. Translating it yields CASSNPGTGPNQPQHF.

There are a few counts of this clonotype. The rearrangement links TRBV10-3 to TRBJ2-5; TRBD2 matches at 10 bases. Germline CDR1 reads ENHRY; CDR2 reads SYGVKD. The junction had 4 bases not matched to a gene; V was cut back by 4 bases and J by 2 bases. The CDR3 sequence is 15 residues long. CDR3 residues: CAISASGGSQETQYF. CDR3 DNA: TGTGCCATCAGTGCTAGCGGGGGATCGCAAGAGACCCAGTACTTC.